The clone carrying this TCR beta chain has ten or more counts. Time point denoted: sample taken at primary tumor resection. Donation came from around 72 patients with untreated early-stage non-small cell lung cancer. Sequencing of whole RNA from tumor, nontumor lung or frozen PBMC involved no sorting. MiXCR, run by TCRdb on the 5' RACE reads, gives a single entry per CDR3 protein. The sample has under 85,000 distinct CDR3 sequences; about 7.8% are singletons. The data are from a study of spatial heterogeneity in lung cancer. Overall study context: Sequencing consistently turned up more beta-chain sequences than alpha-chain sequences. A unique TCR and UMI combination showed up more than ten times in raw reads, on average.

Unmatched junction bases numbered 9, after V lost 5 bases and J lost 2 bases. The germline V gene encodes CDR1 MDHEN and CDR2 SYDVKM. The CDR3 spans 17 residues. Sequenced here: PBMCs, sampled at surgery. The TCR sequence derives from a male donor with early-stage non-small cell lung cancer. The chain recombines TRBV28 with TRBJ1-6, with 7 bases lining up with TRBD1. CDR3 sequence: CASSLYWQGAYNSPLHF. The CDR3 nucleotides are TGTGCCAGCAGTCTCTACTGGCAGGGGGCCTATAATTCACCCCTCCACTTT.